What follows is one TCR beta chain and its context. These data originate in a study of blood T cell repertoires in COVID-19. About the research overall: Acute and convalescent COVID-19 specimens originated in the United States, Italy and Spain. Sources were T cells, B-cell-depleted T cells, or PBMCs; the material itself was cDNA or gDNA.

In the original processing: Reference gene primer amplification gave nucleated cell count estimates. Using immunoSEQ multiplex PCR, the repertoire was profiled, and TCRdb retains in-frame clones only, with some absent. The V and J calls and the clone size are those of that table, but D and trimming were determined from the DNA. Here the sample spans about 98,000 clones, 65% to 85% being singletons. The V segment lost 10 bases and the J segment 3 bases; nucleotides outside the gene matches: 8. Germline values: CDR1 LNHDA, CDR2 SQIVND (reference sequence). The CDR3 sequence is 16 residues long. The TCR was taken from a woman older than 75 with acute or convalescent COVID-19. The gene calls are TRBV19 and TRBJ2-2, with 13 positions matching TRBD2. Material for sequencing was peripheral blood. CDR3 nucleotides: TGTGCCACGGCACTGGGACTAGCGGGGTACACCGGGGAGCTGTTTTTT. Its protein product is CATALGLAGYTGELFF.